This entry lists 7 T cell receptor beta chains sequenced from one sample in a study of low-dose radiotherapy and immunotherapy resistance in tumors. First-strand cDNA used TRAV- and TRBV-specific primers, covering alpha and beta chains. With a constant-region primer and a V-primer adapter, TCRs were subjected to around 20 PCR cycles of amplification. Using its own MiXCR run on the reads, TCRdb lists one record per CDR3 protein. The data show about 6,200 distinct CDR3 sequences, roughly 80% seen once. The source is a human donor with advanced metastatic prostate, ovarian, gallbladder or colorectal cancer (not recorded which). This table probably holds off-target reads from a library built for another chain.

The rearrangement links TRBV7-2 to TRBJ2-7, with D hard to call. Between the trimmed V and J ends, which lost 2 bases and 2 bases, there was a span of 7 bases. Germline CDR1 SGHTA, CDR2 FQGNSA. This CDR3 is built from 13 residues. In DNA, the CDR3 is TGTGCCAGCAGCTTATTGCTCACCTACGAGCAGTACTTC. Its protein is CASSLLLTYEQYF.

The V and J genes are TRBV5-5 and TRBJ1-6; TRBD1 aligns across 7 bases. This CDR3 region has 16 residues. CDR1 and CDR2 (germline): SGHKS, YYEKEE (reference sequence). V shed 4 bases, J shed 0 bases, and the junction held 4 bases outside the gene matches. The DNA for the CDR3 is TGTGCCAGCAGCCGACAGGGTAGCTCCTATAATTCACCCCTCCACTTT. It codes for CASSRQGSSYNSPLHF.

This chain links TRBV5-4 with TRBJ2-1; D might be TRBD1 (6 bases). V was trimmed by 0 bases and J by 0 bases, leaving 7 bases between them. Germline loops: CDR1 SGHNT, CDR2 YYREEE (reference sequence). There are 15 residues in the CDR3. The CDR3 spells CASSLGGGSYNEQFF. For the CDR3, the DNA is TGTGCCAGCAGCTTGGGAGGGGGCTCCTACAATGAGCAGTTCTTC.

The CDR3 sequence is CSGGGRQKETQYF. DNA of the CDR3: TGCAGCGGTGGTGGGAGACAAAAAGAGACCCAGTACTTC. The chain couples TRBV29-1 to TRBJ2-5, with D possibly being TRBD2 (5 bases). CDR3 size: 13 residues. V dropped 7 bases and J dropped 3 bases, with 15 bases sitting between them. Germline CDR1 and CDR2: SQVTM and ANQGSEA.

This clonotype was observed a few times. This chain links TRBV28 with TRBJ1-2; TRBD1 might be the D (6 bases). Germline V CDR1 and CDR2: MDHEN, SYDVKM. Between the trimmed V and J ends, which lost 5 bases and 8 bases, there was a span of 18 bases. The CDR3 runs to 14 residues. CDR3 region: CASSRSVVGGGYTF. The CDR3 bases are TGTGCCAGCAGTCGCTCGGTGGTAGGGGGAGGCTACACCTTC.

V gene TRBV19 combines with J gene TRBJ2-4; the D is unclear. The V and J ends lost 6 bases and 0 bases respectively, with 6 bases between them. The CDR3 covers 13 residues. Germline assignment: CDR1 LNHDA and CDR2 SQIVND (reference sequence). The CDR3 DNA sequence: TGTGCCAGTAGCGGGTTAGCCAAAAACATTCAGTACTTC. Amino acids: CASSGLAKNIQYF.

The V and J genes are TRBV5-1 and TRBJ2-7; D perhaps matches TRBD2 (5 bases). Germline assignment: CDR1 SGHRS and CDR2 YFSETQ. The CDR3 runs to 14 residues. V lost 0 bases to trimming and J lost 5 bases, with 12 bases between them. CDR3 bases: TGCGCCAGCAGCTTGGTCCGGGGTGGGAACGAGCAGTACTTC. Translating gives CASSLVRGGNEQYF.